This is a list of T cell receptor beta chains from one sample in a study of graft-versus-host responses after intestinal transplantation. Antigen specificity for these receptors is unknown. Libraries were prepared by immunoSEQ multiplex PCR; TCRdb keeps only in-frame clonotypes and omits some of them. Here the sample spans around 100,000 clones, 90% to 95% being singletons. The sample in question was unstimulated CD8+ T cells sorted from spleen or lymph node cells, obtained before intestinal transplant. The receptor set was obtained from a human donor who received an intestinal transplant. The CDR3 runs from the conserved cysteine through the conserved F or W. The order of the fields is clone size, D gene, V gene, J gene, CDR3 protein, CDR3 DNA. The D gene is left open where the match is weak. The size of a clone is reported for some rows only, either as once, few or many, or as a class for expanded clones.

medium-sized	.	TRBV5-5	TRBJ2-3	CASSLWTGPDTQYF	TGTGCCAGCAGCTTGTGGACGGGACCAGATACGCAGTATTTT
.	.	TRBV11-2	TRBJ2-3	CASSLSQLTDTQYF	TGTGCCAGCAGCTTATCACAGCTCACAGATACGCAGTATTTT
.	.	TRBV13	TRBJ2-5	CASSLRGLNQETQYF	TGTGCCAGCAGCTTGCGCGGACTAAACCAAGAGACCCAGTACTTC
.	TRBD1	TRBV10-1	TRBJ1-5	CASSYTGVHQPQHF	TGCGCCAGCAGTTATACAGGGGTCCATCAGCCCCAGCATTTT
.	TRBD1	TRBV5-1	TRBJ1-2	CASSLRGTGSGYTF	TGCGCCAGCAGCTTGCGTGGGACAGGGAGTGGCTACACCTTC
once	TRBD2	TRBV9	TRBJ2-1	CASSDPLSGGSNEQFF	TGTGCCAGCAGCGATCCTTTAAGCGGGGGGTCAAATGAGCAGTTCTTC
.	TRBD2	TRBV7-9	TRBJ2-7	CASSPTAGGSYEQYF	TGTGCCAGCAGTCCAACTGCGGGGGGCAGTTACGAGCAGTACTTC
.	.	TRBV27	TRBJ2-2	CASSLVGRTGELFF	TGTGCCAGCAGCCTCGTAGGAAGGACCGGGGAGCTGTTTTTT
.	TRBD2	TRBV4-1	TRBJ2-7	CASSQVIAGGYEQYF	TGCGCCAGCAGCCAAGTCATAGCGGGGGGCTACGAGCAGTACTTC
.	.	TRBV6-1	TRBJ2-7	CASSELHRYEQYF	TGTGCCAGCAGTGAACTGCACCGCTACGAGCAGTACTTC
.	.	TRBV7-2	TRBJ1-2	CASSLAGVSGYTF	TGTGCCAGCAGCTTAGCCGGGGTGAGCGGCTACACCTTC
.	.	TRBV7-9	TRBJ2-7	CASSLPTGTRRYEQYF	TGTGCCAGCAGCTTACCTACCGGGACCCGGAGGTACGAGCAGTACTTC
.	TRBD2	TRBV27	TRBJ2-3	CASSLSRSGVVGDTQYF	TGTGCCAGCAGTTTATCGAGGAGCGGGGTGGTGGGAGATACGCAGTATTTT
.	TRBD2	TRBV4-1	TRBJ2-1	CASSQEGAGTYNEQFF	TGCGCCAGCAGCCAAGAGGGAGCGGGGACTTACAATGAGCAGTTCTTC
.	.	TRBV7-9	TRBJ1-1	CASSPPGVHTEAFF	TGTGCCAGCAGCCCTCCAGGGGTGCACACTGAAGCTTTCTTT
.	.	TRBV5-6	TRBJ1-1	CASSLAGEAFF	TGTGCCAGCAGCTTGGCCGGGGAAGCTTTCTTT
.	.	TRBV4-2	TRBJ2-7	CASSQDSLYEQYF	TGTGCCAGCAGCCAAGATAGCCTCTACGAGCAGTACTTC
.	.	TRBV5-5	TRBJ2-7	CASSLDSGSYEQYF	TGTGCCAGCAGCTTGGATTCAGGTTCCTACGAGCAGTACTTC
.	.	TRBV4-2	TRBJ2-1	CASSRAGASSYNEQFF	TGTGCCAGCAGCCGGGCTGGAGCGAGCTCCTACAATGAGCAGTTCTTC
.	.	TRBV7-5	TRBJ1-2	CVRSLEGRGYGYTF	TGTGTCAGAAGCTTAGAGGGACGGGGCTATGGCTACACCTTC
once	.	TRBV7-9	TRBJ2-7	CASIGGGVEQYF	TGTGCCAGCATCGGAGGAGGGGTCGAGCAGTACTTC
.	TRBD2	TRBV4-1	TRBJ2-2	CASSHQAGGAGELFF	TGCGCCAGCAGCCACCAAGCGGGGGGTGCCGGGGAGCTGTTTTTT
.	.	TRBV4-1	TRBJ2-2	CASSQVENTGELFF	TGCGCCAGCAGCCAAGTCGAGAACACCGGGGAGCTGTTTTTT
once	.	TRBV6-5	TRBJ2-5	CASSTNQETQYF	TGTGCCAGCAGTACAAACCAAGAGACCCAGTACTTC
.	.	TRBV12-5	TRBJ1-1	CASGTSGAGTEAFF	TGTGCTAGTGGGACCTCCGGGGCGGGCACTGAAGCTTTCTTT
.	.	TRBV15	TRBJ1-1	CATSSSLSGSREAFF	TGTGCCACCAGCAGTTCCCTCTCGGGGTCCCGTGAAGCTTTCTTT
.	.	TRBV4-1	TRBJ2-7	CASSQVPQRQQYF	TGCGCCAGCAGCCAAGTTCCCCAGAGGCAACAGTACTTC
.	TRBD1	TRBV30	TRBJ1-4	CAWRDRGLEKLFF	TGTGCCTGGAGGGACAGGGGGCTTGAAAAACTGTTTTTT
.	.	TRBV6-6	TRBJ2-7	CASSYSGTEEQYF	TGTGCCAGCAGTTACTCTGGGACGGAGGAGCAGTACTTC
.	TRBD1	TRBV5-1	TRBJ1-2	CASSLGDRQGVSWKGDSYGYTF	TGCGCCAGCAGCTTGGGGGACAGGCAAGGTGTCTCCTGGAAGGGGGATAGCTATGGCTACACCTTC
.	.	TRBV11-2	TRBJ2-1	CATRGTEQFF	TGTGCCACAAGGGGGACAGAGCAGTTCTTC
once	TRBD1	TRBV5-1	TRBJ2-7	CASSPGDRASYEQYF	TGCGCCAGCAGCCCGGGCGACAGGGCCTCCTACGAGCAGTACTTC
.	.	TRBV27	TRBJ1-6	CASSYYSYSPLHF	TGTGCCAGCAGTTACTACAGCTATTCACCCCTCCACTTT
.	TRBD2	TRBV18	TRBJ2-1	CASSPYGLVSLNNEQFF	TGTGCCAGCTCACCTTACGGACTAGTGAGCCTCAACAATGAGCAGTTCTTC
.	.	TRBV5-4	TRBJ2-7	CASSYPERGLYEQYF	TGTGCCAGCAGCTACCCAGAGAGGGGTCTCTACGAGCAGTACTTC
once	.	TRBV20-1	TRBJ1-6	CSATSYSPLHF	TGCAGTGCTACCTCATATTCACCCCTCCACTTT
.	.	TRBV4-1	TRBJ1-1	CASSQVTGNTEAFF	TGCGCCAGCAGCCAAGTGACAGGGAACACTGAAGCTTTCTTT
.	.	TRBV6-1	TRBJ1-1	CASSYPWANTEAFF	TGTGCCAGCAGTTATCCTTGGGCGAACACTGAAGCTTTCTTT
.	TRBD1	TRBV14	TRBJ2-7	CASGQGYEQYF	TGTGCCAGCGGACAGGGGTACGAGCAGTACTTC
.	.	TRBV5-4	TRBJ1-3	CASSFSDGSGNTIYF	TGTGCCAGCAGCTTCTCGGACGGCTCTGGAAACACCATATATTTT